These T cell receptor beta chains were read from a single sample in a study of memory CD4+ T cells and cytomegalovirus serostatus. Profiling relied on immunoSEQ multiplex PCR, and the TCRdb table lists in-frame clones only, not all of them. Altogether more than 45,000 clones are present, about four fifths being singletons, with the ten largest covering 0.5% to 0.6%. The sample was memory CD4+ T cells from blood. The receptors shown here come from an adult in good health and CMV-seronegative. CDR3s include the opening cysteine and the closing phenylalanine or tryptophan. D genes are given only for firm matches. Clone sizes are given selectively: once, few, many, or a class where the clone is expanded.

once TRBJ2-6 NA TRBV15 TGTGCCACCAGCAGCCTTAGACAACTCTCTGGGGCCAACGTCCTGACTTTC CATSSLRQLSGANVLTF
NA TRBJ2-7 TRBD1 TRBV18 TGTGCCAGCTCAGCTAGTCACGGGACAGGGAACGACGAGCAGTACTTC CASSASHGTGNDEQYF
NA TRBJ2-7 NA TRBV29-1 TGCAGCGTTGAAATGGGGCTGAGCTCCTACGAGCAGTACTTC CSVEMGLSSYEQYF
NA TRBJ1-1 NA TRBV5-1 TGCGCCAGCAGCCAGGCAGAGTGGGTGAACACTGAAGCTTTCTTT CASSQAEWVNTEAFF
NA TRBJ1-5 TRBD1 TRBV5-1 TGCGCCAGCAGCTTGACAGGGGGCAGCAATCAGCCCCAGCATTTT CASSLTGGSNQPQHF
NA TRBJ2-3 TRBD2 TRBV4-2 TGTGCCAGCAGCCAAGTTCCTAGCGGGGGGGCCGGGGGCACAGATACGCAGTATTTT CASSQVPSGGAGGTDTQYF
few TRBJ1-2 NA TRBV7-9 TGTGCCAGCAGCTTAGCGCAGTCCTTGGGGGGCTACACCTTC CASSLAQSLGGYTF
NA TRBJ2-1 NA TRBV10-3 TGTGCCATCAGTGTTGGTGTGGGTGAGCAGTTCTTC CAISVGVGEQFF
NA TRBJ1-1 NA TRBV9 TGTGCCAGCAGCGTGGGTCGTAACACTGAAGCTTTCTTT CASSVGRNTEAFF
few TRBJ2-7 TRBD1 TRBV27 TGTGCCAGCAGCCCCCTCCCGGGACAGGGGAGGGAGCAGTACTTC CASSPLPGQGREQYF
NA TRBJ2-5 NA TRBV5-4 TGTGCCAGCAGCTTGCCCGGGTCGGAGACCCAGTACTTC CASSLPGSETQYF
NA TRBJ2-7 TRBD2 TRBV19 TGTGCCAGTAGTATTAGCGGGGCCTCCTACGAGCAGTACTTC CASSISGASYEQYF
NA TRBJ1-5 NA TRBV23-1 TGCGCCAGCACGAGGGCCTATTCCATCTATCAGCCCCAGCATTTT CASTRAYSIYQPQHF
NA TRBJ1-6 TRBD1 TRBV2 TGTGCCAGCAGTGGCGGGACAGCTAATTCACCCCTCCACTTT CASSGGTANSPLHF
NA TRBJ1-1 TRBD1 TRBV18 TGTGCCAGCTCAATCCGCCGGGACAGGAGCACTGAAGCTTTCTTT CASSIRRDRSTEAFF
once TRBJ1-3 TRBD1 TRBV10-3 TGTGCCATCAGGGCGAGGGACAGGCGAAACACCATATATTTT CAIRARDRRNTIYF
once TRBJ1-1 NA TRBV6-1 TGTGCCAGCAGACCGCAGCGAGGGGGCACTGAAGCTTTCTTT CASRPQRGGTEAFF
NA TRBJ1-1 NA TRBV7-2 TGTGCCAGCAGCTTTAATGGGAACACTGAAGCTTTCTTT CASSFNGNTEAFF
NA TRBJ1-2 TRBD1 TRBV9 TGTGCCAGCAGCGTAGAGGGACAGGGGCACACCTTC CASSVEGQGHTF
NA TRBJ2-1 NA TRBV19 TGTGCCAGTAGTGGTTTTGAGGGGCAGGGGAATGAGCAGTTCTTC CASSGFEGQGNEQFF